The TCR beta chain under discussion was sequenced for a study of CDR3 diversity in severe acne. Each CDR3 protein gets one entry after TCRdb re-called the PCR reads with MiXCR. The sample has about 85,000 distinct CDR3 sequences, over 45% seen once. The germline gives CDR1 MDHEN, CDR2 SYDVKM. The CDR3 is made up of 17 amino acids. The V and J ends lost 7 bases and 2 bases respectively, with 23 bases between them. The chain carries TRBV28 and TRBJ2-5, with a weak D call TRBD2 (6 bases). The TCR was taken from a male donor in good health, serving as a control. Sequencing was performed on blood. The CDR3 spells CASTWTGGRDHQETQYF. In DNA form, the CDR3 reads TGTGCCAGCACCTGGACCGGAGGGCGGGACCATCAAGAGACCCAGTACTTC.